The clone carrying this TCR beta chain was seen more than once but under ten times. Antigen: not known. Other DNA sequences of this sample code for an identical CDR3. The data stem from a study of beta chain features in type 1 diabetes. Study-level results: For Type 1 diabetes patients, all four CD4+ subsets carried TCRB CDR3s that were moderately but significantly shorter. Patients and controls would share equally any PCR tilt toward shorter templates.

Every bit of the isolated RNA underwent reverse transcription, so sequencing read expressed TCRB transcripts. This table comes from immunoSEQ multiplex PCR, and its TCRdb copy is limited to in-frame clones, with some not included. This sample carries some 360,000 clones, 8.5% to 10% of them seen once, and the ten largest clones take about 0.6%. It was via CD45RO/CCR7/CD25/CD127/CD95/CD27 that CD4+ naive, central memory, regulatory and stem cell-like memory cells were sorted. Each of the sorted populations had a purity greater than 98%. The germline V gene encodes CDR1 LNHDA and CDR2 SQIVND (reference sequence). This CDR3 spans 12 amino acids. Trimming shortened V by 0 bases and J by 5 bases, and 4 bases separated the two germline ends.

The material sequenced was central memory CD4+ T cells from blood. This chain connects TRBV19 to TRBJ2-5; D not resolved. The source is a young man with type 1 diabetes. The CDR3 reads CASSIEGETQYF. CDR3 nucleotides: TGTGCCAGTAGTATAGAGGGGGAGACCCAGTACTTC.